The rows below give T cell receptor beta chains drawn from one sample of a study of blood T cell repertoires in COVID-19. Libraries were prepared by immunoSEQ multiplex PCR; TCRdb keeps only in-frame clonotypes and omits some of them. The data contain roughly 160,000 clones, approximately 91% of them singletons. Material: peripheral blood. Receptor source: a man aged 18-30 years with COVID-19, enrolled during active disease. Each CDR3 is given without its conserved first and last residue. Each record gives: V gene, J gene, CDR3 protein.

>TRBV7-9|TRBJ2-7
ASRTGESYEQY
>TRBV4-3|TRBJ2-7
ASSQEWRATYEQY
>TRBV10-1|TRBJ2-7
ASSGLAGGGLFYEQY
>TRBV19|TRBJ2-7
ASSPSGSQDEQY
>TRBV6-2/TRBV6-3|TRBJ2-7
ASSYGDRAYEQY
>TRBV28|TRBJ2-2
ASSLTETGELF
>TRBV11-2|TRBJ2-7
ASSLDSGLAGYEQY
>TRBV27|TRBJ1-6
ASSLVNRVAPLH
>TRBV2|TRBJ1-1
ASRTGANTEAF
>TRBV19|TRBJ2-5
ASKRDRGQETQY
>TRBV7-6|TRBJ2-7
ASSSRGKFGGTKNYEQY
>TRBV4-3|TRBJ2-2
ASSPRGSRVGELF
>TRBV19|TRBJ2-5
ASSITGPETQY
>TRBV28|TRBJ2-2
ASSLLSWVQGTPGELF
>TRBV6-2/TRBV6-3|TRBJ2-1
ASSYPRTSGSNYNEQF
>TRBV5-6|TRBJ2-1
ASSFQHQF
>TRBV6-2/TRBV6-3|TRBJ2-2
ASSYYGTGTGGELF
>TRBV4-3|TRBJ2-3
ASSQGNVGQLGGDTQY
>TRBV7-9|TRBJ2-4
ASSSTGLLSKNIQY
>TRBV4-2|TRBJ2-4
ASSQEGQVTTLNIQY
>TRBV21-1|TRBJ2-7
ASSDPGQGKNEQY
>TRBV4-1|TRBJ1-2
ASHRAGTRPYGYT
>TRBV10-2|TRBJ2-3
ASRVTSGSTDTQY
>TRBV29-1|TRBJ2-2
SVEDATLGLRRELF
>TRBV29-1|TRBJ2-5
SVGIGETQY
>TRBV5-1|TRBJ1-4
ASSLDNRATNEKLF
>TRBV14|TRBJ2-1
ASTPLGTGNNEQF
>TRBV30|TRBJ1-5
AWSSGGSQPQH
>TRBV6-5|TRBJ2-2
ASSYSASGRGELF
>TRBV4-1|TRBJ1-1
ASSQVAGVWTEAF
>TRBV9|TRBJ2-7
ASSSRDNLYEQY
>TRBV3-1/TRBV3-2|TRBJ1-2
ASSPRASSVYGYT
>TRBV28|TRBJ1-4
ASRLTLATNEKLL
>TRBV6-5|TRBJ1-6
ASSRHQYNSPLH
>TRBV4-1|TRBJ1-6
ASSQVVTGGGSPLH
>TRBV27|TRBJ1-5
ASSPRQGSNQPQH
>TRBV7-2|TRBJ2-1
ASSVSGRYNEQF
>TRBV18|TRBJ2-3
ASSLTDQGRGTDTQY
>TRBV19|TRBJ1-1
ASSIGGAWSTEAF
>TRBV30|TRBJ2-1
AWIQGGRNEQF
>TRBV6-6|TRBJ1-2
ASSPVRQGGPNYGYT
>TRBV30|TRBJ2-7
AWSNYPVGIGMTYEQY
>TRBV9|TRBJ1-5
ASSAGEQYSNQPQH
>TRBV9|TRBJ2-1
ASSLLTSGRHEQF
>TRBV29-1|TRBJ1-3
SGSGGPSGNTIY
>TRBV7-8|TRBJ2-1
ASSAGLAGGADEQF
>TRBV5-1|TRBJ1-3
ASSLAGSSGNTIY
>TRBV19|TRBJ1-5
ASGGARVGHQPQH
>TRBV6-6|TRBJ1-2
ASSPPGQANYGYT
>TRBV11-3|TRBJ2-1
ASSLGGLAGVGEQF
>TRBV6-2/TRBV6-3|TRBJ2-7
ASSRPGTSGTVYYEQY
>TRBV14|TRBJ2-3
ASSQDSQGSADTQY
>TRBV29-1|TRBJ2-2
SVPSGGTGELF
>TRBV19|TRBJ2-2
ATPTGVNTGELF
>TRBV18|TRBJ2-3
ASSLLAGVTDTQY
>TRBV29-1|TRBJ2-1
SVEDSGDRFYNEQF
>TRBV7-7|TRBJ2-2
ASSLGRGLGAGELF
>TRBV19|TRBJ1-5
ASSIGPGGIQPQH
>TRBV5-4|TRBJ2-2
ASSLGLAGGRNTGELF